The T cell receptor (beta chain) described here comes from a study of blood T cell repertoires in COVID-19. As processed by the authors: Amplification from reference gene primers served as the basis for estimated nucleated cell counts. Clones were sequenced by immunoSEQ multiplex PCR, and TCRdb holds only the in-frame ones, with some missing. Clone size and the V and J calls come from that table; the DNA yielded D and trimming. The sample lists approximately 100,000 clones; less than 85% were seen once. Only one count was recorded for this clone. The length of the CDR3 is 14 residues. Germline-derived CDR1 and CDR2 are SGHNT and YENEEA. J gave up 7 bases and V 3 bases, and 5 bases lay outside the gene matches.

The V and J genes are TRBV11-3 and TRBJ2-2; 7 bases fit TRBD1. The sequence derives from an older man with active or convalescent COVID-19. Material for sequencing was peripheral blood. CDR3 sequence reads: CASSLRGRGGELFF. The CDR3 nucleotides read TGTGCCAGCAGCTTGAGGGGGCGAGGCGGGGAGCTGTTTTTT.